These 27 T cell receptor beta chains came from one sample sequenced in a study of cytomegalovirus exposure and HLA in healthy donors. With 60 Vbeta and 13 Jbeta primers, the PCR was carried out. Assay used: immunoSEQ multiplex PCR; TCRdb lists only in-frame clones, some missing. The data contain over 130,000 clones, approximately 82% of them seen just once; the ten biggest clones take up 1.4%. The sequencing input was PBMCs. These receptors originate from a man aged 25 to 40 in good health and CMV-seropositive.

In this sample, this clone turned up once. The chain has TRBV6-5 and TRBJ2-5; TRBD2 aligns across 14 bases. V lost 6 bases to trimming and J lost 4 bases; unmatched junction nucleotides: 4. Germline V gene lookup returns CDR1 MNHEY and CDR2 SVGAGI. The CDR3 totals 15 residues. DNA of the CDR3: TGTGCCAGCAGCCGAGGGACTAGCGGGGGAGAGACCCAGTACTTC. Protein product: CASSRGTSGGETQYF.

This chain joins TRBV7-8 and TRBJ2-1, with 11 bases identical to TRBD2. This CDR3 spans 14 amino acids. Germline assignment: CDR1 SGHVS and CDR2 FQNEAQ. Germline trimming cut 8 bases from V and 10 bases from J; bases unmatched to any gene: 10. The CDR3 sequence is CASQGLAATGEQFF. The CDR3 nucleotides read TGTGCCAGCCAGGGACTAGCGGCTACAGGGGAGCAGTTCTTC. Full variable domain (rest looked up from reference TRBV7-8 and TRBJ2-1): GAGVSQSPRYKVAKRGQDVALRCDPISGHVSLFWYQQALGQGPEFLTYFQNEAQLDKSGLPSDRFFAERPEGSVSTLKIQRTQQEDSAVYLCASQGLAATGEQFFGPGTRLTVL.

The chain employs TRBV9 and TRBJ2-4; D remains unclear. V dropped 0 bases and J dropped 6 bases, with 10 bases sitting between them. The CDR3 extends over 14 amino acids. The germline CDR1 and CDR2 sequences are SGDLS and YYNGEE. CDR3 bases: TGTGCCAGCAGCGTAGGAGATAGGAGAAACATTCAGTACTTC. Protein sequence: CASSVGDRRNIQYF.

CDR3 bases: TGTGCCAGTACCAATACAGAACCCCTCCACTTT. Its protein product is CASTNTEPLHF. This sequence joins TRBV19 and TRBJ1-6; D is unresolved. Deletions cut 7 bases from V and 12 bases from J, with 10 bases between. CDR1 is LNHDA and CDR2 is SQIVND in the germline V gene (reference sequence). The CDR3 runs 11 residues. The full variable domain, in which reference TRBV19 and TRBJ1-6 provide the parts outside the CDR3, is DGGITQSPKYLFRKEGQNVTLSCEQNLNHDAMYWYRQDPGQGLRLIYYSQIVNDFQKGDIAEGYSVSREKKESFPLTVTSAQKNPTAFYLCASTNTEPLHFGNGTRLTVT.

This clone has only one observation. The chain employs TRBV6-5 and TRBJ1-3, with D possibly being TRBD1 (6 bases). This CDR3 is 16 amino acids long. V was clipped by 0 bases and J by 4 bases, with 13 bases between them. Looked up from germline, CDR1 is MNHEY and CDR2 is SVGAGI. CDR3 in DNA: TGTGCCAGCAGTTACTCGGGGGACAACCTGGGAAACACCATATATTTT. Translation gives CASSYSGDNLGNTIYF.

This clone has more than one count but fewer than ten. V is TRBV27 and J is TRBJ1-2, with D possibly being TRBD1 (5 bases). Trimming cost V 6 bases and J 4 bases, with 18 bases left between them. Germline V lookup: CDR1 MNHEY, CDR2 SMNVEV (reference sequence). The CDR3 extends over 15 amino acids. The CDR3 sequence is CASSRNTGGVYGYTF. The CDR3 DNA reads TGTGCCAGCAGCCGAAACACGGGGGGTGTCTATGGCTACACCTTC.

The rearrangement joins TRBV19 to TRBJ2-5; a possible D gene is TRBD1 (8 bases). The ends were cut back, 6 bases at V and 5 bases at J, with 13 bases in the middle. The CDR3 runs 13 residues. Germline values: CDR1 LNHDA, CDR2 SQIVND (reference sequence). The CDR3 bases are TGTGCCAGTAGCACACAGGGGGGGGAGACCCAGTACTTC. It is translated as CASSTQGGETQYF.

The chain uses TRBV27 and TRBJ2-6, with D maybe TRBD1 (5 bases). The length of the CDR3 is 16 residues. Germline loops: CDR1 MNHEY, CDR2 SMNVEV (reference sequence). V lost 5 bases, J lost 0 bases, and 11 bases lay in between. CDR3 region: CASSQGGFSGANVLTF. The CDR3 coding sequence is TGTGCCAGCAGTCAGGGTGGATTCTCTGGGGCCAACGTCCTGACTTTC.

CDR3 DNA: TGTGCCAGCAGCCCCGGGACAGAACTCCACTCTGGAAACACCATATATTTT. Its protein is CASSPGTELHSGNTIYF. The chain couples TRBV4-2 to TRBJ1-3, with TRBD1 matching 7 bases. CDR3 size: 17 residues. CDR1 LGHNA and CDR2 YNFKEQ come from the germline V gene. V was pared by 4 bases and J by 0 bases, with 9 bases of the junction left unmatched.

In this sample, this clone turned up once. The chain links TRBV14 to TRBJ1-6, with a weak D call TRBD1 (5 bases). V gave up 4 bases and J gave up 8 bases, with 12 bases separating them. This CDR3 is 14 amino acids long. Germline-derived CDR1 and CDR2 are SGHDN and FVKESK. DNA for the CDR3: TGTGCCAGCAGCCTTTTGACAGCAGATTCACCCCTCCACTTT. It specifies CASSLLTADSPLHF.

The V call is TRBV30, the J call TRBJ2-3; no definite D call. CDR1 and CDR2 (germline): GTSNPN, SVGIG (reference sequence). The CDR3 covers 12 residues. V lost 6 bases and J lost 0, with 7 bases in between. DNA of the CDR3: TGTGCCTGCCTGACTAGCACAGATACGCAGTATTTT. It translates to CACLTSTDTQYF.

This chain uses TRBV5-1 with TRBJ2-3, with TRBD1 identical over 9 bases. J gave up 2 bases and V 3 bases, and 4 bases lay outside the gene matches. Per the germline V gene, CDR1 is SGHRS and CDR2 is YFSETQ. The CDR3 is 15 residues long. The CDR3 sequence is CASSSGTGLTDTQYF. The CDR3 DNA reads TGCGCCAGCAGCTCCGGGACAGGGCTCACAGATACGCAGTATTTT.

The genes are TRBV28 and TRBJ2-7; 7 bases are a match to TRBD1. The CDR3 loop spans 14 amino acids. Germline V gene sequence: CDR1 MDHEN, CDR2 SYDVKM. J was trimmed by 4 bases and V by 2 bases; bases with no gene match: 5. In DNA, the CDR3 is TGTGCCAGCAGTTTAATAGGGGGCGGGTACGAGCAGTACTTC. Translating it yields CASSLIGGGYEQYF.

The chain employs TRBV10-3 and TRBJ1-1; no clear D gene. The V and J ends lost 0 bases and 1 base respectively, with 9 bases between them. This CDR3 is 15 amino acids long. Germline values: CDR1 ENHRY, CDR2 SYGVKD. Here the CDR3 DNA reads TGTGCCATCAGTGAGTCATACCTCGGGAACACTGAAGCTTTCTTT. Amino acids: CAISESYLGNTEAFF.

A few counts support this clone. The rearrangement joins TRBV28 to TRBJ1-4; no firm D call. Germline CDR1 is MDHEN and CDR2 is SYDVKM. The CDR3 contains 15 residues. Deletions cut 5 bases from V and 0 bases from J, with 10 bases between. The chain's CDR3 is CASSPHRATNEKLFF. The CDR3 DNA reads as TGTGCCAGCAGTCCCCACAGAGCAACTAATGAAAAACTGTTTTTT. Together with reference TRBV28 and TRBJ1-4, the CDR3 gives the full variable domain: DVKVTQSSRYLVKRTGEKVFLECVQDMDHENMFWYRQDPGLGLRLIYFSYDVKMKEKGDIPEGYSVSREKKERFSLILESASTNQTSMYLCASSPHRATNEKLFFGSGTQLSVL.

The CDR3 DNA reads as TGTGCCAGCAGCACCGGACTCTTTGGGGCCAACGTCCTGACTTTC. Protein: CASSTGLFGANVLTF. V usage is TRBV27 and J usage is TRBJ2-6; TRBD2 might be the D (5 bases). The germline V gene encodes CDR1 MNHEY and CDR2 SMNVEV (reference sequence). This CDR3 has 15 residues. V was trimmed by 6 bases and J by 3 bases, leaving 12 bases between them.

J is TRBJ1-5 and V is TRBV28, with 9 bases fitting TRBD1. The CDR3 is 15 residues long. Trimming cost V 7 bases and J 2 bases; bases outside gene matches: 6. Germline V gene lookup returns CDR1 MDHEN and CDR2 SYDVKM. CDR3 protein: CASNSRDRGNQPQHF. CDR3 DNA sequence: TGTGCCAGCAACTCCCGGGACAGGGGCAATCAGCCCCAGCATTTT.

The J gene is TRBJ2-3, the V gene TRBV7-3; 8 bases map to TRBD1. The CDR3 runs to 15 residues. The V gene end was trimmed by 5 bases and the J gene end by 0 bases; junction bases not matched to a gene: 4. Per the germline V gene, CDR1 is SGHTA and CDR2 is FQGTGA. The CDR3 nucleotides are TGTGCCAGCAGCACAGGGGGAACTAGCACAGATACGCAGTATTTT. Protein product: CASSTGGTSTDTQYF.

The chain combines TRBV19 with TRBJ1-5; a weak D match, TRBD1 (6 bases). The CDR3 contains 15 residues. Trimming took 5 bases from V and 2 from J, leaving 13 bases between them. Per germline, CDR1 LNHDA and CDR2 SQIVND (reference sequence). CDR3 region: CASSQVQGGNQPQHF. In DNA, the CDR3 is TGTGCCAGTAGTCAGGTACAGGGAGGCAATCAGCCCCAGCATTTT.

The chain employs TRBV6-5 and TRBJ1-5, with D perhaps TRBD1 (5 bases). Germline values: CDR1 MNHEY, CDR2 SVGAGI. The V end was cut by 6 bases, the J end by 2 bases, with 11 bases between. This CDR3 is built from 14 residues. CDR3 protein: CASRQVQGNQPQHF. Written as DNA, the CDR3 is TGTGCCAGCAGACAGGTCCAGGGCAATCAGCCCCAGCATTTT.

The rearrangement joins TRBV28 to TRBJ1-2; 9 nucleotides line up with TRBD1. The CDR3 sequence is 15 residues long. J lost 6 bases, V lost 6 bases, and 11 bases had no gene match. From germline, CDR1 is MDHEN and CDR2 SYDVKM. The CDR3 sequence is CASSSPTGTGHGYTF. CDR3 nucleotides: TGTGCCAGCAGCAGCCCGACCGGGACAGGGCATGGCTACACCTTC.

This chain links TRBV11-2 with TRBJ1-1; perhaps TRBD1 as D (6 bases). The CDR3 has 14 amino acids. CDR1 SGHAT and CDR2 FQNNGV come from the germline V gene. V dropped 5 bases and J dropped 6 bases, with 16 bases sitting between them. CDR3 sequence: CASSGRGPKAEAFF. The CDR3 DNA is TGTGCCAGCAGCGGCAGGGGCCCTAAAGCTGAAGCTTTCTTT.

This sequence joins TRBV7-3 and TRBJ2-1; D perhaps matches TRBD2 (5 bases). CDR3 length: 14 residues. The V gene lost 5 bases and the J gene lost 5 bases, with 13 bases spanning the gap. Germline loops: CDR1 SGHTA, CDR2 FQGTGA. CDR3 protein: CASSPGRSNNEQFF. CDR3 nucleotides: TGTGCCAGCAGCCCGGGAAGGTCAAACAATGAGCAGTTCTTC. The variable domain in full, completed from reference TRBV7-3 and TRBJ2-1, reads GAGVSQTPSNKVTEKGKYVELRCDPISGHTALYWYRQSLGQGPEFLIYFQGTGAADDSGLPNDRFFAVRPEGSVSTLKIQRTERGDSAVYLCASSPGRSNNEQFFGPGTRLTVL.

This clone was observed a single time. This chain connects TRBV6-5 to TRBJ1-2, with D tentatively TRBD1 (6 bases). Germline V gene data show CDR1 as MNHEY and CDR2 as SVGAGI. The CDR3 is 13 residues long. V gave up 1 base and J gave up 6 bases, with 9 bases separating them. CDR3 nucleotide sequence: TGTGCCAGCAGTTACTTAGGGGGAGATGGCTACACCTTC. Residues: CASSYLGGDGYTF.

The chain is built from TRBV2 and TRBJ2-2; TRBD2 agrees at 8 bases. Germline V CDR1 and CDR2: SNHLY, FYNNEI. V lost 10 bases, J lost 6 bases, and 10 bases stayed unmatched. This CDR3 comprises 14 residues. The CDR3, as DNA: TGTGCCACTTCAAGCGGGAGTGTCGCCGGGGAGCTGTTTTTT. Translated: CATSSGSVAGELFF.

The gene calls are TRBV18 and TRBJ2-3; perhaps TRBD2 as D (5 bases). V was pared by 8 bases and J by 0 bases, with 12 bases between. CDR1 is KGHSH, CDR2 LQKENI, per germline. CDR3 length equals 14 residues. The CDR3 DNA is TGTGCCAGCCGCCGTCCGGGGAGCACAGATACGCAGTATTTT. This encodes CASRRPGSTDTQYF.

This clone was detected many times. The rearrangement links TRBV9 to TRBJ2-5; 10 bases line up with TRBD1. CDR3 length equals 19 residues. Germline trimming cut 3 bases from V and 5 bases from J; bases unmatched to any gene: 19. Looked up from germline, CDR1 is SGDLS and CDR2 is YYNGEE. CDR3 loop: CASSAEEMLLGQGKETQYF. The CDR3 coding sequence is TGTGCCAGCAGCGCCGAGGAGATGTTGTTGGGACAGGGGAAGGAGACCCAGTACTTC.